The clone carrying this T cell receptor (beta chain) has more than one count but fewer than ten. Some clones are missing from TCRdb's copy, which holds only in-frame ones; the method was immunoSEQ multiplex PCR. The data contain about 360,000 clones, around nine tenths of them singletons. Germline CDR1 MDHEN, CDR2 SYDVKM. This CDR3 comprises 18 residues. J was trimmed by 4 bases and V by 6 bases; bases with no gene match: 19. The data were taken from a study of blood T cell repertoires in COVID-19. This TCR came from a human donor in a cohort sampled during active COVID-19. The chain links TRBV28 to TRBJ1-2; 8 bases map to TRBD1. The sample consisted of peripheral blood. CDR3 amino acids: CASSVGDRTMKALYGYTF. In DNA, the CDR3 is TGTGCCAGCAGCGTTGGGGACAGGACAATGAAAGCACTCTATGGCTACACCTTC.